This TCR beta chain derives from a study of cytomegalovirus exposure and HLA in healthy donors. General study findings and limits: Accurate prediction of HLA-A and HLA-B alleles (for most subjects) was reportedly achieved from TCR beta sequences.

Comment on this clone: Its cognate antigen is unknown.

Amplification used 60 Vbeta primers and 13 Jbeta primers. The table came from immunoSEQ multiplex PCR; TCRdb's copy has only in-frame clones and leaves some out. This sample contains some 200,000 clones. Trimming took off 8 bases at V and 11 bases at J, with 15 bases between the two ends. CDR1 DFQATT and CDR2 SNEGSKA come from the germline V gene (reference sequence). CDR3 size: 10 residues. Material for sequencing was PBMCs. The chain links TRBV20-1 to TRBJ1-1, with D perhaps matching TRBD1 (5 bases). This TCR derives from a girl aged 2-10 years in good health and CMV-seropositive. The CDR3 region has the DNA TGCAGTTACCTAGGGGCTACCGCTTTCTTT. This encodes CSYLGATAFF.